This is a list of T cell receptor beta chains from one sample in a study of radiation and T cells in renal cell carcinoma. The data were produced by immunoSEQ multiplex PCR, yet TCRdb's version contains in-frame clones alone and is incomplete. Of 17,000 or so clones in the sample, under 55% were seen once. The material was tumor tissue, obtained from a patient whose treatment included radiotherapy and nephrectomy. The receptor source for this set is a man between 45 and 60 years old with renal cell carcinoma. CDR3s include the opening cysteine and the closing phenylalanine or tryptophan. Each record gives: CDR3 protein, D gene, V gene, clone size. A D gene is named only where the DNA matches it firmly. A clone size is listed for some rows: how often the clone was seen (once, few, many), or a class if it is expanded.

CASSVGTGIIGELFF | TRBD1 | TRBV9 | .
CASSLDLGGTDTQYF | . | TRBV11-1 | .
CASSFRRGETQYF | . | TRBV7-2 | few
CASSSLSATSPLHF | . | TRBV7-2 | medium-sized
CASSQEPHRGRVGTQYF | TRBD1 | TRBV4-1 | .
CASRGANQPQHF | . | TRBV19 | .
CASSLGTGGSDSPLHF | TRBD1 | TRBV5-1 | few
CASHPTSGAPDTQYF | TRBD2 | TRBV6-6 | .
CASSTRQARQYF | . | TRBV7-9 | once
CASSLRGSTEAFF | . | TRBV27 | .
CASSYSGGSGDTQYF | TRBD2 | TRBV6-6 | .
CAWSDGGNNEQFF | . | TRBV30 | .
CASSLLAGINTDTQYF | . | TRBV5-8 | .
CASSLDQDSPLHF | . | TRBV5-1 | .
CASSYWAQPQHF | . | TRBV6-6 | few
CASSLDGTGIVSEQYF | TRBD1 | TRBV5-1 | .
CASSLGAGTYEQYF | . | TRBV28 | .
CASSQSRGAPAYEQYF | . | TRBV4-2 | few
CASSSLTSLYSEQYF | . | TRBV13 | .
CASSVSGTFPQETQYF | . | TRBV9 | .
CASRSPTGLSIVQYF | . | TRBV6-6 | .
CAWSVANYGYTF | . | TRBV30 | .
CASSGWSGGVAGELFF | TRBD2 | TRBV9 | .
CASTDITGFNQPQHF | . | TRBV19 | few
CASSVGQGIDTQYF | . | TRBV9 | .
CSVEPTGSGQFF | . | TRBV29-1 | few
CSVRHTYEQYF | . | TRBV29-1 | .
CASSFYSGELFF | . | TRBV7-9 | once
CAWRGPSGRALNSYNEQFF | TRBD2 | TRBV30 | .
CASSKQGPDTEAFF | . | TRBV6-5 | few
CASSLTRYSTEAFF | . | TRBV11-1 | few
CASRSRDRGTDTQYF | TRBD1 | TRBV2 | .
CASRELTGSYEQYF | . | TRBV6-6 | .
CASSRNYGYTF | . | TRBV28 | .
CASSLAPGSVNEQFF | . | TRBV11-3 | .
CASSFQGLGKETQYF | . | TRBV7-2 | .
CASNRARDTDTQYF | . | TRBV7-8 | .
CASSYDRERTEAFF | TRBD1 | TRBV6-5 | .
CASSLPPTDTQYF | . | TRBV5-1 | .
CASSEAGGLETQYF | TRBD1 | TRBV2 | .
CASGLLAVAYNEQFF | TRBD2 | TRBV27 | .
CASSLQGWEQYF | . | TRBV5-4 | .
CASSDGRNTEAFF | . | TRBV2 | few
CAISRTGPSGEQYF | TRBD1 | TRBV10-3 | .
CSVAAVQETQYF | . | TRBV29-1 | .
CASSQDYADTQYF | . | TRBV4-3 | few